This T cell receptor (beta chain) was captured by sequencing in a study of T cell responses to AZD1222 COVID-19 vaccine. The CDR3 totals 14 residues. Germline loops: CDR1 ENHRY, CDR2 SYGVKD. V was trimmed by 4 bases and J by 4 bases, leaving 11 bases between them. TCRdb keeps only in-frame clones here, not all; method: immunoSEQ multiplex PCR. This table holds about 100,000 clones, 70% to 90% found once. The sequences come from peripheral blood, collected on day 0 of AZD1222 vaccination. The receptor comes from an adult in good health. This rearrangement joins TRBV10-3 to TRBJ1-5, with D tentatively TRBD1 (5 bases). CDR3 sequence: CAISVEGDNQPQHF. The CDR3 DNA sequence: TGTGCCATCAGTGTAGAAGGGGATAATCAGCCCCAGCATTTT.